These T cell receptor beta chains were read from a single sample in a study of blood T cell repertoires in COVID-19. Only in-frame clones appear in the TCRdb table, and some are missing; sequencing was by immunoSEQ multiplex PCR. In the table there are 140,000 or so clones, approximately 88% of which are singletons. The specimen sequenced was peripheral blood. These receptors all come from a man between 60 and 70 years old with active or convalescent COVID-19. Each CDR3 is given with its conserved first and last residue. Each record gives: J gene, D gene, clone size, V gene, CDR3 protein, CDR3 DNA. A D gene is named only where the DNA matches it firmly. Size is omitted from some rows. Given values are once, few, many or a class for expanded clones.

J gene: TRBJ2-5
D gene: NA
clone size: NA
V gene: TRBV27
CDR3 protein: CASSKQGWETQYF
CDR3 DNA: TGTGCCAGCAGTAAACAGGGCTGGGAGACCCAGTACTTC

J gene: TRBJ1-2
D gene: TRBD1
clone size: once
V gene: TRBV9
CDR3 protein: CASSEARGENFYGYTF
CDR3 DNA: TGTGCCAGCAGCGAGGCCAGGGGGGAAAACTTCTATGGCTACACCTTC

J gene: TRBJ1-5
D gene: NA
clone size: once
V gene: TRBV5-1
CDR3 protein: CASSLSGDQPQHF
CDR3 DNA: TGCGCCAGCAGCTTGTCGGGTGACCAGCCCCAGCATTTT

J gene: TRBJ2-1
D gene: NA
clone size: NA
V gene: TRBV7-2
CDR3 protein: CASSLDYRSYNEQFF
CDR3 DNA: TGTGCCAGCAGCTTGGACTATCGCTCCTACAATGAGCAGTTCTTC

J gene: TRBJ1-2
D gene: NA
clone size: NA
V gene: TRBV29-1
CDR3 protein: CSVEAGFGYTF
CDR3 DNA: TGCAGCGTTGAAGCGGGGTTTGGCTACACCTTC

J gene: TRBJ1-5
D gene: TRBD1
clone size: once
V gene: TRBV12-5
CDR3 protein: CASGLFTGGLSNQPQHF
CDR3 DNA: TGTGCTAGTGGTTTGTTCACAGGGGGGCTGAGCAATCAGCCCCAGCATTTT

J gene: TRBJ2-4
D gene: NA
clone size: NA
V gene: TRBV4-1
CDR3 protein: CASSLLGQLNIQYF
CDR3 DNA: TGCGCCAGCAGCCTTCTAGGACAGCTAAACATTCAGTACTTC

J gene: TRBJ2-7
D gene: NA
clone size: few
V gene: TRBV11-1
CDR3 protein: CASSRQARIPYEQYF
CDR3 DNA: TGTGCCAGCAGCCGGCAGGCCAGGATCCCCTACGAGCAGTACTTC

J gene: TRBJ2-6
D gene: NA
clone size: NA
V gene: TRBV19
CDR3 protein: CASSIAGTGANVLTF
CDR3 DNA: TGTGCCAGTAGTATAGCAGGGACTGGGGCCAACGTCCTGACTTTC

J gene: TRBJ2-1
D gene: NA
clone size: NA
V gene: TRBV5-4
CDR3 protein: CASSLSGAGSYNEQFF
CDR3 DNA: TGTGCCAGCAGCTTGTCCGGGGCGGGGTCCTACAATGAGCAGTTCTTC

J gene: TRBJ2-7
D gene: TRBD1
clone size: once
V gene: TRBV27
CDR3 protein: CASSLLGGGSSYEQYF
CDR3 DNA: TGTGCCAGCAGTTTACTAGGGGGCGGCAGCTCCTACGAGCAGTACTTC

J gene: TRBJ2-1
D gene: TRBD2
clone size: NA
V gene: TRBV24-1
CDR3 protein: CATSKGTWTSGSSSSPNEQFF
CDR3 DNA: TGTGCCACGTCTAAGGGAACTTGGACTAGCGGGAGCTCTAGTAGCCCCAATGAGCAGTTCTTC

J gene: TRBJ1-4
D gene: NA
clone size: NA
V gene: TRBV28
CDR3 protein: CASSFATATNEKLFF
CDR3 DNA: TGTGCCAGCAGTTTTGCGACAGCAACTAATGAAAAACTGTTTTTT

J gene: TRBJ2-5
D gene: TRBD2
clone size: NA
V gene: TRBV10-3
CDR3 protein: CAISPSGDYQETQYF
CDR3 DNA: TGTGCCATCAGCCCTAGCGGGGACTATCAAGAGACCCAGTACTTC

J gene: TRBJ2-2
D gene: NA
clone size: NA
V gene: TRBV28
CDR3 protein: CASSLGSTGELFF
CDR3 DNA: TGTGCCAGCAGTTTAGGGAGCACCGGGGAGCTGTTTTTT

J gene: TRBJ2-7
D gene: TRBD1
clone size: NA
V gene: TRBV6-6
CDR3 protein: CASSLIAGGSYEQYF
CDR3 DNA: TGTGCCAGCAGTTTAATCGCAGGGGGCTCCTACGAGCAGTACTTC

J gene: TRBJ2-7
D gene: TRBD2
clone size: NA
V gene: TRBV3-1/TRBV3-2
CDR3 protein: CASSQALRTSRNSYEQYF
CDR3 DNA: TGTGCCAGCAGCCAAGCCCTTCGGACTAGCCGAAACTCCTACGAGCAGTACTTC

J gene: TRBJ2-7
D gene: TRBD1
clone size: few
V gene: TRBV7-2
CDR3 protein: CASSLGGTGAFGQYF
CDR3 DNA: TGTGCCAGCAGCTTAGGTGGGACAGGGGCCTTCGGGCAGTACTTC

J gene: TRBJ1-1
D gene: NA
clone size: NA
V gene: TRBV20-1
CDR3 protein: CSARDVYEAFF
CDR3 DNA: TGCAGTGCTAGAGACGTCTATGAAGCTTTCTTT

J gene: TRBJ2-1
D gene: TRBD1
clone size: once
V gene: TRBV19
CDR3 protein: CASSRTGSNEQFF
CDR3 DNA: TGTGCCAGTAGTAGGACAGGGAGCAATGAGCAGTTCTTC

J gene: TRBJ1-3
D gene: NA
clone size: NA
V gene: TRBV5-1
CDR3 protein: CASSLESTAGNTIYF
CDR3 DNA: TGCGCCAGCAGCTTAGAGAGTACTGCTGGAAACACCATATATTTT

J gene: TRBJ2-1
D gene: NA
clone size: NA
V gene: TRBV7-9
CDR3 protein: CASSRNPGVPNEQFF
CDR3 DNA: TGTGCCAGCAGCCGTAACCCGGGAGTACCAAATGAGCAGTTCTTC

J gene: TRBJ1-4
D gene: NA
clone size: NA
V gene: TRBV2
CDR3 protein: CASSEKDTTNEKLFF
CDR3 DNA: TGTGCCAGCAGTGAAAAGGACACAACTAATGAAAAACTGTTTTTT

J gene: TRBJ1-3
D gene: NA
clone size: few
V gene: TRBV5-4
CDR3 protein: CASSLDTGNTIYF
CDR3 DNA: TGTGCCAGCAGCTTGGACACTGGAAACACCATATATTTT

J gene: TRBJ2-1
D gene: TRBD2
clone size: NA
V gene: TRBV2
CDR3 protein: CASSEGLAGVDEQFF
CDR3 DNA: TGTGCCAGCAGTGAGGGACTAGCGGGAGTTGATGAGCAGTTCTTC

J gene: TRBJ1-3
D gene: NA
clone size: NA
V gene: TRBV10-3
CDR3 protein: CAIQDTGNTIYF
CDR3 DNA: TGTGCCATCCAGGACACTGGAAACACCATATATTTT

J gene: TRBJ2-5
D gene: NA
clone size: few
V gene: TRBV5-1
CDR3 protein: CASSNTGVSQETQYF
CDR3 DNA: TGCGCCAGCAGTAATACGGGAGTTAGCCAAGAGACCCAGTACTTC

J gene: TRBJ2-2
D gene: NA
clone size: NA
V gene: TRBV18
CDR3 protein: CASSPPGYTGELFF
CDR3 DNA: TGTGCCAGCTCACCCCCAGGGTACACCGGGGAGCTGTTTTTT

J gene: TRBJ2-2
D gene: NA
clone size: NA
V gene: TRBV5-7
CDR3 protein: CASSFGRGWGTGELFF
CDR3 DNA: TGTGCCAGTTCTTTTGGTCGGGGTTGGGGCACCGGGGAGCTGTTTTTT

J gene: TRBJ2-7
D gene: TRBD1
clone size: NA
V gene: TRBV27
CDR3 protein: CASTPHETGGGEQYF
CDR3 DNA: TGTGCCAGCACCCCTCATGAGACAGGGGGCGGCGAGCAGTACTTC

J gene: TRBJ2-7
D gene: TRBD2
clone size: NA
V gene: TRBV10-3
CDR3 protein: CAISGSSGKNYEQYF
CDR3 DNA: TGTGCCATCAGTGGCTCTAGCGGGAAAAACTACGAGCAGTACTTC

J gene: TRBJ1-6
D gene: TRBD1
clone size: NA
V gene: TRBV19
CDR3 protein: CASSMRTGAAGVRSSYNSPLHF
CDR3 DNA: TGTGCCAGTAGTATGCGGACAGGAGCGGCAGGGGTGAGAAGCTCCTATAATTCACCCCTCCACTTT

J gene: TRBJ2-7
D gene: TRBD1
clone size: NA
V gene: TRBV9
CDR3 protein: CASSLGQGSSYEQYF
CDR3 DNA: TGTGCCAGCAGCCTCGGACAGGGGAGCTCCTACGAGCAGTACTTC

J gene: TRBJ1-5
D gene: NA
clone size: NA
V gene: TRBV28
CDR3 protein: CASRTALNQPQHF
CDR3 DNA: TGTGCCAGCCGGACAGCCCTCAATCAGCCCCAGCATTTT

J gene: TRBJ1-4
D gene: NA
clone size: NA
V gene: TRBV30
CDR3 protein: CACQGVDEKLFF
CDR3 DNA: TGTGCCTGTCAAGGAGTCGACGAAAAACTGTTTTTT

J gene: TRBJ2-7
D gene: TRBD1
clone size: NA
V gene: TRBV6-5
CDR3 protein: CASIPGTGAYEQYF
CDR3 DNA: TGTGCCAGCATCCCAGGGACAGGGGCATACGAGCAGTACTTC